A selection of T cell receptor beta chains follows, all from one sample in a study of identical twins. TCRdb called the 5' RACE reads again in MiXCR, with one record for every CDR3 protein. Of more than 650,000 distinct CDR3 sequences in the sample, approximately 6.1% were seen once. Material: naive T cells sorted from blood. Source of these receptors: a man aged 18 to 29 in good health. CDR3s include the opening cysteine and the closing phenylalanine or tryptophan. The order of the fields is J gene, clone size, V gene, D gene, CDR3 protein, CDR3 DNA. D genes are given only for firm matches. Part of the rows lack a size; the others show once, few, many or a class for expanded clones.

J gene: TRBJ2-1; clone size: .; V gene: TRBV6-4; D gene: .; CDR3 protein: CARRGSNEQFF; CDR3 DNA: TGTGCCAGACGAGGGTCAAATGAGCAGTTCTTC
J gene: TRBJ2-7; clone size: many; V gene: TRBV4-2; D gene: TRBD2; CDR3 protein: CASSQVSSGAYEQYF; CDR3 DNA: TGTGCCAGCAGCCAAGTGTCTAGCGGGGCCTACGAGCAGTACTTC
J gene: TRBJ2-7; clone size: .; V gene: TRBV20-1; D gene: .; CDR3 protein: CSARDPRFYEQYF; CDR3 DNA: TGCAGTGCTAGGGACCCCCGCTTTTACGAGCAGTACTTC
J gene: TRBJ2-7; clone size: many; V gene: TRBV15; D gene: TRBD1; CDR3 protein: CATSREIPGQGDYEQYF; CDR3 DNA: TGTGCCACCAGCAGAGAAATACCGGGACAGGGGGACTACGAGCAGTACTTC
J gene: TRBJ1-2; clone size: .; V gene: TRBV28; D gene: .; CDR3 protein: CASSPPTPYGYTF; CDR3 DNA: TGTGCCAGCAGCCCCCCGACCCCCTATGGCTACACCTTC
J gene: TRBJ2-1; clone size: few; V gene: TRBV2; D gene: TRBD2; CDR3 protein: CASSERVASGSRNEQFF; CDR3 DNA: TGTGCCAGCAGTGAAAGGGTGGCTAGCGGGAGTAGGAATGAGCAGTTCTTC
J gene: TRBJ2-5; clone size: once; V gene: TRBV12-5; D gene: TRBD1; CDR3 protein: CASGFGIPGQLNQETQHF; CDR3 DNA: TGTGCTAGTGGTTTCGGCATTCCGGGACAGCTAAACCAAGAGACCCAGCACTTC
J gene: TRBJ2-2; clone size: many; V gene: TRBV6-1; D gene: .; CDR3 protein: CASTGQFYTGELFF; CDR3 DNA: TGTGCCAGCACGGGGCAGTTTTACACCGGGGAGCTGTTTTTT
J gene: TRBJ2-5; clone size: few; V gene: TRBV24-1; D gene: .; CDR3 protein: CATSDLRDNGVRETQYF; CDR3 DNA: TGTGCCACCAGTGACCTCCGGGACAACGGGGTCCGGGAGACCCAGTACTTC
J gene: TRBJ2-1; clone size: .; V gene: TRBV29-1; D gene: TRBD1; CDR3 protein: CSVEAEDRVTYNEQFF; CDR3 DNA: TGCAGCGTTGAAGCCGAGGACAGGGTAACCTACAATGAGCAGTTCTTC
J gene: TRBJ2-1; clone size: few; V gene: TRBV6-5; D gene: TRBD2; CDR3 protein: CASSYSRGLAGVNEQFF; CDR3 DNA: TGTGCCAGCAGTTACTCACGTGGACTAGCGGGAGTCAATGAGCAGTTCTTC
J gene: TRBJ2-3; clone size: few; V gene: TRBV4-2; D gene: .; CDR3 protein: CASSQDHEDTQYF; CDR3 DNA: TGTGCCAGCAGCCAAGATCATGAGGATACGCAGTATTTT
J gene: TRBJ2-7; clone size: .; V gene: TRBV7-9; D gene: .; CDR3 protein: CASSRDIQSSYEQYF; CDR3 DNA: TGTGCCAGCAGCCGGGACATCCAGAGCTCCTACGAGCAGTACTTC
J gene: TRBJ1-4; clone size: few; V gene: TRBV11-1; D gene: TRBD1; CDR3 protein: CASSSRTGNPWTNEKLFF; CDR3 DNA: TGTGCCAGCAGCTCAAGGACAGGGAATCCCTGGACTAATGAAAAACTGTTTTTT
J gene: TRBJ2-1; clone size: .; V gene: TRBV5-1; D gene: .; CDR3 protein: CASSLLQGPQRRVVEQFF; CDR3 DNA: TGCGCCAGCAGCTTGCTCCAGGGCCCTCAACGGCGAGTCGTGGAGCAGTTCTTC